This TCR beta chain came from a study of CD8 T cells in Susac syndrome. Reverse transcription of 0.5 to 1 ug RNA was performed with random hexamers. The authors amplified TCR beta CDR3 across 54 Vbeta and 13 Jbeta using immunoSEQ multiplex PCR. TCRdb ran MiXCR on the immunoSEQ multiplex PCR reads and lists one entry per CDR3 protein. Seen here are almost 450,000 distinct CDR3 sequences, more than 80% observed once, and the top ten hold roughly 0.1%. V was shortened by 11 bases and J by 0 bases, with 14 bases between the two germline ends. This CDR3 has 15 residues. The germline V gene has CDR1 SNHLY and CDR2 FYNNEI. Sequencing of TCR beta was performed on blood CD8+ T cells and on blood CD4+ T cells. In contrast to the negatively isolated CD8+ and CD4+ T cells, TEMRA cells were FACS-enriched. The study, taken as a whole, reports: As the study acknowledged, the number of individuals in its TCR sequencing and HLA analysis was relatively small.

This clonotype was found once. Its antigen remains unknown. This sequence joins TRBV2 and TRBJ1-6; D gene unclear. This receptor was taken from a human donor with multiple sclerosis. The material sequenced was CD8+ T cells from PBMCs. As DNA, the CDR3 is TGTGCCGGCCAAGACGGGAGCTCCTATAATTCACCCCTCCACTTT. It translates to CAGQDGSSYNSPLHF.